Below, 8 T cell receptor beta chains from the same sample are listed, as sequenced in a study of T-cell memory formation after mild COVID-19. TCRdb fed the 5' RACE reads into MiXCR, producing one record per CDR3 protein. The table shows 300,000 to 350,000 distinct CDR3 sequences, with approximately 14% occurring only once. Sequencing used PBMCs or a T cell subset sorted from them (not recorded which). These receptors were obtained from a man between 18 and 29 years old who had mild COVID-19 (a few samples of this study predate the infection). Cell type and time point are not known.

The genes are TRBV5-6 and TRBJ2-3; 10 bases map to TRBD2. Trimming at V came to 0 bases and at J to 0 bases, leaving 4 bases not matched to a gene. This CDR3 region has 17 residues. Germline CDR1 and CDR2: SGHDT and YYEEEE. The CDR3 coding sequence is TGTGCCAGCAGCTTGGTTAGCGGGGGGTTCAGCACAGATACGCAGTATTTT. As protein: CASSLVSGGFSTDTQYF.

This clonotype showed up many times. V usage is TRBV7-9 and J usage is TRBJ2-3; weak D call: TRBD1 (5 bases). The CDR3 runs 16 residues. With 1 base removed from V and 5 bases from J, the gap between germline ends came to 16 bases. CDR1 SEHNR and CDR2 FQNEAQ come from the germline V gene (reference sequence). In nucleotides, the CDR3 is TGTGCCAGCAGCTTAGTCGACATACAGGCCAGAGATACGCAGTATTTT. Translating gives CASSLVDIQARDTQYF.

This clonotype occurred a few times. V usage is TRBV3-1 and J usage is TRBJ2-5, with 7 bases identical to TRBD1. V lost 4 bases and J lost 2; bases outside the gene matches: 10. The CDR3 has 16 residues. Per germline, CDR1 LGHDT and CDR2 YNNKEL (reference sequence). In nucleotides, the CDR3 is TGTGCCAGCAGCCCGTTAGGGACAGAAAAACAAGAGACCCAGTACTTC. Its protein product is CASSPLGTEKQETQYF.

This clonotype has at least ten counts. The V and J genes are TRBV4-3 and TRBJ2-7; 15 bases align to TRBD2. The CDR3 has 15 residues. J was trimmed by 8 bases and V by 0 bases; bases with no gene match: 2. Germline V gives CDR1 LGHNA, CDR2 YSLEER. CDR3 amino acids: CASSQDGTSGGQQYF. CDR3 nucleotides: TGCGCCAGCAGCCAAGACGGGACTAGCGGGGGGCAGCAGTACTTC.

The chain has TRBV6-5 and TRBJ1-2; D not resolved. Germline loops: CDR1 MNHEY, CDR2 SVGAGI. The CDR3 has 13 residues. The germline V and J ends were trimmed by 6 bases and 5 bases, with 13 bases remaining between them. CDR3 sequence (DNA): TGTGCCAGCAGCGGACTATCCGGATATGGCTACACCTTC. Translating it yields CASSGLSGYGYTF.

This clonotype turned up a few times. The chain carries TRBV5-5 and TRBJ1-2, with 7 bases aligning to TRBD1. The CDR3 covers 14 residues. Germline V gene data show CDR1 as SGHKS and CDR2 as YYEKEE (reference sequence). V was clipped by 1 base and J by 7 bases; unmatched bases: 7. Here the CDR3 reads CASSLNQGGPGYTF. The DNA for the CDR3 is TGTGCCAGCAGCTTGAACCAGGGGGGGCCTGGCTACACCTTC.

This clonotype was recorded a few times. The chain links TRBV7-2 to TRBJ1-6, with D tentatively TRBD1 (5 bases). Germline CDR1 SGHTA, CDR2 FQGNSA. Between the trimmed V and J ends, which lost 4 bases and 11 bases, there was a span of 12 bases. The CDR3 consists of 13 residues. The CDR3 DNA sequence: TGTGCCAGCAGCTCCGGGGCAGGGCCACCCCTCCACTTT. Encoded protein: CASSSGAGPPLHF.

This clonotype has ten or more counts. Here the CDR3 DNA reads TGTGCCAGCAGCAAAGTAGCTGGGACAGGGGTATTCGAGCAGTACGTC. This sequence encodes CASSKVAGTGVFEQYV. V and J are TRBV21-1 and TRBJ2-7; the table's D gene call, TRBD1, was not cross checked with the DNA. TRBV21-1 is a pseudogene. This CDR3 contains 16 residues.